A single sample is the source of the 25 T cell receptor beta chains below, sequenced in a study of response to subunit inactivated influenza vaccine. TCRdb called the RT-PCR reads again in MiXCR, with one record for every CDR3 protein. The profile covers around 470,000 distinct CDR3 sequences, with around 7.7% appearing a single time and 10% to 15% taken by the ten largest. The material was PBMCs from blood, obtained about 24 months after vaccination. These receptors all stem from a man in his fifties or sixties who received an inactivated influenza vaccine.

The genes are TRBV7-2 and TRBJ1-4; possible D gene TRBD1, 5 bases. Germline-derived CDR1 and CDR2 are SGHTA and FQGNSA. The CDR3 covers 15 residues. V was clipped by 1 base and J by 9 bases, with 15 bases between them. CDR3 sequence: CASSLEQGIRKKLFF. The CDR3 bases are TGTGCCAGCAGCTTAGAGCAGGGAATTAGGAAAAAACTGTTTTTT. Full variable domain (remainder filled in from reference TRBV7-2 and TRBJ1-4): GAGVSQSPSNKVTEKGKDVELRCDPISGHTALYWYRQSLGQGLEFLIYFQGNSAPDKSGLPSDRFSAERTGGSVSTLTIQRTQQEDSAVYLCASSLEQGIRKKLFFGSGTQLSVL.

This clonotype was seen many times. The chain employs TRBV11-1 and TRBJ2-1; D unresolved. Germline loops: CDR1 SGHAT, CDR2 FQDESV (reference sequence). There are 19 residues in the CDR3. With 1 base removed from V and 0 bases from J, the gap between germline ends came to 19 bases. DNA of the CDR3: TGTGCCAGCAGCTTAGGGTTGGCTGCCCGAAGTAGCTCCTACAATGAGCAGTTCTTC. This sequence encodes CASSLGLAARSSSYNEQFF. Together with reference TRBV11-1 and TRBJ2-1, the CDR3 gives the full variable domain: EAEVAQSPRYKITEKSQAVAFWCDPISGHATLYWYRQILGQGPELLVQFQDESVVDDSQLPKDRFSAERLKGVDSTLKIQPAELGDSAMYLCASSLGLAARSSSYNEQFFGPGTRLTVL.

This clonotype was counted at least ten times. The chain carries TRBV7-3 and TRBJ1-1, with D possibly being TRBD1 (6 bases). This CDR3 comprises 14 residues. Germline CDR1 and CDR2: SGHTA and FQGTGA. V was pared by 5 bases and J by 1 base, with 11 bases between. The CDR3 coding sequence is TGTGCCAGCAGCCCCTCAGGGGAGAACACTGAAGCTTTCTTT. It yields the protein CASSPSGENTEAFF.

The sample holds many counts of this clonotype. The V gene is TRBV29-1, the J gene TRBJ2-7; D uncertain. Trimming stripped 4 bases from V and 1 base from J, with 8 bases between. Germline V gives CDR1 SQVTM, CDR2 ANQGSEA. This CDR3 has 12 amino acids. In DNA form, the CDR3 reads TGCAGCGTTGCACCCGATTCCTACGAGCAGTACTTC. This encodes CSVAPDSYEQYF.

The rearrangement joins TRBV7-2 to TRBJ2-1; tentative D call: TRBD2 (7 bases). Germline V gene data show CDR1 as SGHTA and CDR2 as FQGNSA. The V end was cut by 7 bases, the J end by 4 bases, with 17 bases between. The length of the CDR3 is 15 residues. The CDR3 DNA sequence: TGTGCCAGCACGCTTGAAGGGGGGGGATACAATGAGCAGTTCTTC. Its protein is CASTLEGGGYNEQFF.

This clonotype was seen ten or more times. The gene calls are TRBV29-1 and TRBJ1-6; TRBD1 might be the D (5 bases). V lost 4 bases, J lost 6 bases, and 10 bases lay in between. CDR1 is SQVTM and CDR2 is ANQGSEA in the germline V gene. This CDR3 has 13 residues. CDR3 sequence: CSVAAGFNSPLHF. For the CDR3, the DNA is TGCAGCGTTGCGGCAGGGTTTAATTCACCCCTCCACTTT.

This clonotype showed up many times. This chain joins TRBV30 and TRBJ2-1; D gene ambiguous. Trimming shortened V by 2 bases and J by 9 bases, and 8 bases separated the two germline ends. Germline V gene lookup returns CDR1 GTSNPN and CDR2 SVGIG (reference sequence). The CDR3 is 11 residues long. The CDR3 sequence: CAWSNPVEQFF. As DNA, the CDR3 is TGTGCCTGGAGTAACCCGGTTGAGCAGTTCTTC.

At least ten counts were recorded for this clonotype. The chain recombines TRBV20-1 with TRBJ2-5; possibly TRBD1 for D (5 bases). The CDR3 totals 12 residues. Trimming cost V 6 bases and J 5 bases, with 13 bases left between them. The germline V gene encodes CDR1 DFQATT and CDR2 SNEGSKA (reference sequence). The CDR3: CSAHAGLETQYF. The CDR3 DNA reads TGCAGTGCCCACGCAGGGTTGGAGACCCAGTACTTC.

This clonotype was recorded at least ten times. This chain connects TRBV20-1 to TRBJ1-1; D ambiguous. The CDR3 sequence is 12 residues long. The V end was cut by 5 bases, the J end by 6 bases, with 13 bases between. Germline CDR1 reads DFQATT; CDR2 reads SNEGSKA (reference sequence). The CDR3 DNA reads TGCAGTGCTCCCAACTCCGGGCCTGAAGCTTTCTTT. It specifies CSAPNSGPEAFF.

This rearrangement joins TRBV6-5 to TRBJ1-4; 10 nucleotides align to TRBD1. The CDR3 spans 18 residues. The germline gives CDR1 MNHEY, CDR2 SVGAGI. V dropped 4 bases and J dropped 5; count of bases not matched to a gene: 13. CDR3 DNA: TGTGCCAGCAGTTCCGTCATTACCCGGACAGGGGGAAATGAAAAACTGTTTTTT. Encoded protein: CASSSVITRTGGNEKLFF.

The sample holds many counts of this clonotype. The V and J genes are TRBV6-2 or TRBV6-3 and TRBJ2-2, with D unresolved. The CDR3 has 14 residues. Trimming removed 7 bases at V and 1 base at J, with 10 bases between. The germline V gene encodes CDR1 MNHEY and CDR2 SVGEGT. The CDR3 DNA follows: TGTGCCAGCATGTCACCGGTGAACACCGGGGAGCTGTTTTTT. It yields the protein CASMSPVNTGELFF.

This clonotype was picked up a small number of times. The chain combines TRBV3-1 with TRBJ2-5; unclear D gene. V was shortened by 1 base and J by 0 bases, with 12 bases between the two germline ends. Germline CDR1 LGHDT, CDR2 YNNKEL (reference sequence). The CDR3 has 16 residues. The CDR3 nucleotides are TGTGCCAGCAGCCAAGGCACATCGGCATACCAAGAGACCCAGTACTTC. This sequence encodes CASSQGTSAYQETQYF.

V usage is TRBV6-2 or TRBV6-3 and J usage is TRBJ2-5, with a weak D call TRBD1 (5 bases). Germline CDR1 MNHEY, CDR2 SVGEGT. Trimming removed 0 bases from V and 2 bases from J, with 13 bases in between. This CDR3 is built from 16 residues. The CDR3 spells CASSYSLTARQETQYF. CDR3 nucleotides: TGTGCCAGCAGTTACTCGTTGACAGCTCGTCAAGAGACCCAGTACTTC.

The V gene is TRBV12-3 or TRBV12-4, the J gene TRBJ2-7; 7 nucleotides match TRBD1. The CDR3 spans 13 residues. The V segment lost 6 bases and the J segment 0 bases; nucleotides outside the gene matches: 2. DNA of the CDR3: TGTGCCAGCAGGACAGGGTACTCCTACGAGCAGTACTTC. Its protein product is CASRTGYSYEQYF.

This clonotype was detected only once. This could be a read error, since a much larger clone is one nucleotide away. CDR3 DNA: TGCAGTGCTAGAGTTACCGGGGTCCGCACAGATACGCAGTATTTT. Translated, it gives CSARVTGVRTDTQYF. This chain joins TRBV20-1 and TRBJ2-3; tentatively, D is TRBD2 (5 bases). Germline V gene data show CDR1 as DFQATT and CDR2 as SNEGSKA (reference sequence). The V and J ends lost 1 base and 1 base respectively, with 12 bases between them. This CDR3 has 15 amino acids.

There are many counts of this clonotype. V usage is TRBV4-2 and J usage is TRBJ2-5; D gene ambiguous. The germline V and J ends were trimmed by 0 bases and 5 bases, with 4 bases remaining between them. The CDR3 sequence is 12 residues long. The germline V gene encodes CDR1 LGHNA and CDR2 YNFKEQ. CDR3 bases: TGTGCCAGCAGCCAAGATTCGGAGACCCAGTACTTC. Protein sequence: CASSQDSETQYF.

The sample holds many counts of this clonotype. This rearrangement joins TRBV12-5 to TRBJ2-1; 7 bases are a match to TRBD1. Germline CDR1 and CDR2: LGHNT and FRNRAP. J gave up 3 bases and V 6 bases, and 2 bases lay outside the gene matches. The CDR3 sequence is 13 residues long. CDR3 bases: TGTGCTAGTGGCCGGGACAGCTACAATGAGCAGTTCTTC. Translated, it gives CASGRDSYNEQFF.

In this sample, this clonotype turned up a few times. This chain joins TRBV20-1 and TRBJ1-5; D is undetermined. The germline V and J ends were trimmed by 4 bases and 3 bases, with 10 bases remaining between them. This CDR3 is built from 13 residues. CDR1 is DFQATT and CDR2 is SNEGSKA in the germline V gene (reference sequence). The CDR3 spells CSAISTTNQPQHF. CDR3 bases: TGCAGTGCTATCTCCACGACCAATCAGCCCCAGCATTTT.

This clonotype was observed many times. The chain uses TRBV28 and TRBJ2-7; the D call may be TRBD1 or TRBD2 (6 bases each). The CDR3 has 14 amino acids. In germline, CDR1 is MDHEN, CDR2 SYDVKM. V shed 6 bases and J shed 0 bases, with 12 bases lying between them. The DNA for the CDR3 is TGTGCCAGCAGATCACAGGGAGGCTCCTACGAGCAGTACTTC. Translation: CASRSQGGSYEQYF. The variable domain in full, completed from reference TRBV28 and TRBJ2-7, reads DVKVTQSSRYLVKRTGEKVFLECVQDMDHENMFWYRQDPGLGLRLIYFSYDVKMKEKGDIPEGYSVSREKKERFSLILESASTNQTSMYLCASRSQGGSYEQYFGPGTRLTVT.

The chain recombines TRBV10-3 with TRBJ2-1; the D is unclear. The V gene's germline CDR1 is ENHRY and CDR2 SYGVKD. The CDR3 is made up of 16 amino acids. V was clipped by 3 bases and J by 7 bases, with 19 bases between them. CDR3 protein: CAISDRNSHSQNEQFF. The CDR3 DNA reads TGTGCCATCAGTGATCGGAACTCACATTCACAAAATGAGCAGTTCTTC.

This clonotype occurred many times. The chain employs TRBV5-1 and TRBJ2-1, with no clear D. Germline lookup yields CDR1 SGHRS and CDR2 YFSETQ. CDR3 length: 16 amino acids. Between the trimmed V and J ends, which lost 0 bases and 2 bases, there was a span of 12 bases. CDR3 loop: CASSLDGTTTYNEQFF. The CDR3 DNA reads TGCGCCAGCAGCTTGGATGGCACCACCACCTACAATGAGCAGTTCTTC.

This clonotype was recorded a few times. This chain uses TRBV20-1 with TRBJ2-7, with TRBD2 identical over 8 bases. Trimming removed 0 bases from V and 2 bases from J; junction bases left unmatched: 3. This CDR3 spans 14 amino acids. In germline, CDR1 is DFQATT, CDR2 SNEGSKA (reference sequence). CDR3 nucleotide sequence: TGCAGTGCTAGAGAAACGGGAGGGGCCTACGAGCAGTACTTC. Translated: CSARETGGAYEQYF.

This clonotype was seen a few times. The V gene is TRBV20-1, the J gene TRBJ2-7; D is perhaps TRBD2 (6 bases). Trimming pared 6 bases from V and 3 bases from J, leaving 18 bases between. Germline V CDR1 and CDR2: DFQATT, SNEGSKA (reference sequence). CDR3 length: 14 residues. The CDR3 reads CSARTGTSLYEQYF. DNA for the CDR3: TGCAGTGCAAGAACCGGGACTTCACTCTACGAGCAGTACTTC.

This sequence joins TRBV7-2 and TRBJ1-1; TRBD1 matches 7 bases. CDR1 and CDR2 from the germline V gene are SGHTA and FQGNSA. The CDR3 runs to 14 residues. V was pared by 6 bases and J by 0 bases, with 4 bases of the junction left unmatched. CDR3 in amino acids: CASRTGALNTEAFF. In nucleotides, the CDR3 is TGTGCCAGCAGAACAGGGGCGTTGAACACTGAAGCTTTCTTT.

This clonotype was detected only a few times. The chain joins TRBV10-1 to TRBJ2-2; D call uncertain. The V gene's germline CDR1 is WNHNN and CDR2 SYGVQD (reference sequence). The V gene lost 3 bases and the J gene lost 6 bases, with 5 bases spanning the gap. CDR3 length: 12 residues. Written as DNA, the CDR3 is TGCGCCAGCAGTGATGGAGCCGGGGAGCTGTTTTTT. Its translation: CASSDGAGELFF.